Detailed here is one TCR beta chain. This sample was included in a study of blood T cell repertoires in COVID-19. Background on the study: There were acute and convalescent COVID-19 samples, and they came from the United States, Italy and Spain.

Original methodology: Estimates of nucleated cell counts were drawn from the amplification of reference gene primers. Generated by immunoSEQ multiplex PCR, the TCRdb table keeps only in-frame clones and is missing some. From that table come the V and J calls and clone size; the DNA was used to work out D and trimming. The sample lists 150,000 to 200,000 clones; more than 75% were seen once. The receptor's source is a man aged 70-80 years with acute or convalescent COVID-19. The sequencing input was peripheral blood.

CDR3 loop: CASSWGQGGYEQYF. The CDR3, as DNA: TGCGCCAGCAGCTGGGGACAGGGGGGTTACGAGCAGTACTTC. The chain couples TRBV5-1 to TRBJ2-7; TRBD1 matches at 11 bases. This CDR3 has 14 amino acids. Germline trimming cut 3 bases from V and 4 bases from J; bases unmatched to any gene: 3. The germline CDR1 and CDR2 sequences are SGHRS and YFSETQ.